What follows are 27 T cell receptor beta chains derived from one specimen sequenced in a study of T-cell reconstitution after alpha-beta-depleted transplantation in children listed by TCRdb under 2016. Receptor amplification or capture employed PCR. Data came from an Illumina HiSeq 2500. To normalize quantification of the TCRbeta repertoire, the TCR libraries were built with molecular barcoding that relied on unique molecular identifiers. In TCRdb, the public reads were trimmed at Q25 with fastp and aligned with MiXCR, with productive beta chains retained. Each entry merges the rows of one CDR3 protein and shows their most common DNA and genes. This sample gives a few hundred thousand distinct CDR3 sequences in total; 11% of them show up just once. The ten largest make up roughly 5.1% of the sample. Source: PBMCs from the stem cell graft donor, taken from the stem cell graft. The receptors shown here come from a human donor who donated a stem cell graft to a child with acute myeloid leukemia.

This clonotype was counted ten times or more. CDR3 sequence reads: CASGISGNIQYF. For the CDR3, the DNA is TGTGCCAGCGGCATTTCAGGAAACATTCAGTACTTC. The chain couples TRBV12-3 or TRBV12-4 to TRBJ2-4; D gene ambiguous. V lost 8 bases to trimming and J lost 6 bases, with 11 bases between them. The CDR3 has 12 amino acids.

In its sample, this clonotype was seen many times. The V gene is TRBV20-1, the J gene TRBJ1-1, with TRBD1 matching over 8 bases. V lost 6 bases and J lost 1; bases outside the gene matches: 7. The CDR3 has 14 residues. Germline CDR1 is DFQATT and CDR2 is SNEGSKA (reference sequence). CDR3 protein: CSAQSGTGNTEAFF. In DNA, the CDR3 is TGCAGTGCCCAATCCGGGACAGGGAACACTGAAGCTTTCTTT.

The V and J genes are TRBV19 and TRBJ2-2, with TRBD2 identical over 8 bases. Germline V gene lookup returns CDR1 LNHDA and CDR2 SQIVND (reference sequence). The CDR3 has 16 amino acids. V lost 5 bases and J lost 5; bases outside the gene matches: 10. Here the CDR3 DNA reads TGTGCCAGTAGTGCCCCTGGCGGACTAGCAACCGGGGAGCTGTTTTTT. The encoded protein is CASSAPGGLATGELFF.

The table lists this clonotype with a few counts. This rearrangement joins TRBV6-5 to TRBJ2-1; perhaps D is TRBD1 or TRBD2 (5 bases each). Germline V lookup: CDR1 MNHEY, CDR2 SVGAGI. The CDR3 is made up of 13 amino acids. V dropped 4 bases and J dropped 4 bases, with 8 bases sitting between them. CDR3 coding DNA: TGTGCCAGCAGTTGGGGACGGTACAATGAGCAGTTCTTC. Its protein is CASSWGRYNEQFF.

This clonotype was counted at least ten times. The V call is TRBV20-1, the J call TRBJ2-7; D is uncertain. This CDR3 comprises 12 residues. Germline-derived CDR1 and CDR2 are DFQATT and SNEGSKA (reference sequence). The V end was cut by 0 bases, the J end by 2 bases, with 5 bases between. The CDR3 DNA reads as TGCAGTGCTAGAGATCGTCCCTACGAGCAGTACTTC. It yields the protein CSARDRPYEQYF.

The V gene is TRBV11-2, the J gene TRBJ1-2, with D uncertain. This CDR3 region has 12 residues. V was clipped by 5 bases and J by 0 bases, with 4 bases between them. CDR1 and CDR2 (germline): SGHAT, FQNNGV. The CDR3 loop reads CASSTANYGYTF. In DNA, the CDR3 is TGTGCCAGCAGCACAGCTAACTATGGCTACACCTTC. Full variable domain (missing parts from reference TRBV11-2 and TRBJ1-2): EAGVAQSPRYKIIEKRQSVAFWCNPISGHATLYWYQQILGQGPKLLIQFQNNGVVDDSQLPKDRFSAERLKGVDSTLKIQPAKLEDSAVYLCASSTANYGYTFGSGTRLTVV.

This clonotype was seen at least ten times. V and J are TRBV29-1 and TRBJ2-3; D perhaps matches TRBD2 (5 bases). In germline, CDR1 is SQVTM, CDR2 ANQGSEA. The CDR3 spans 12 residues. Trimming stripped 0 bases from V and 4 bases from J, with 5 bases between. Written as DNA, the CDR3 is TGCAGCGTTGAAGAGGGAGCAGATACGCAGTATTTT. Translation gives CSVEEGADTQYF.

This clonotype was counted a few times. The chain couples TRBV30 to TRBJ1-5; tentatively, D is TRBD1 (5 bases). Germline V gene data show CDR1 as GTSNPN and CDR2 as SVGIG (reference sequence). CDR3 length: 13 residues. Trimming took off 4 bases at V and 3 bases at J, with 10 bases between the two ends. The CDR3 DNA is TGTGCCTGGACGAGGGGATACAATCAGCCCCAGCATTTT. Translation gives CAWTRGYNQPQHF.

This clonotype was seen at least ten times. The DNA for the CDR3 is TGCAGTGCTGAAGGACAGGCCGGCCACTATAATCAGCCCCAGCATTTT. Its translation: CSAEGQAGHYNQPQHF. This chain uses TRBV20-1 with TRBJ1-5; the match to TRBD1 covers 7 bases. V trimming: 5 bases; J trimming: 4 bases; junction bases outside the gene matches: 14. Germline lookup yields CDR1 DFQATT and CDR2 SNEGSKA (reference sequence). CDR3 length equals 16 residues.

This clonotype was counted only a few times. V usage is TRBV7-2 and J usage is TRBJ1-2; 7 bases agree with TRBD1. CDR1 is SGHTA and CDR2 is FQGNSA in the germline V gene. The trim removed 5 bases at V and 1 base at J, leaving 4 bases unmatched. The CDR3 has 14 amino acids. This chain's CDR3 is CASSTGVHNYGYTF. Written as DNA, the CDR3 is TGTGCCAGCAGCACAGGGGTCCATAACTATGGCTACACCTTC.

This clonotype has ten or more counts. The V and J genes are TRBV9 and TRBJ1-2; 8 nucleotides match TRBD1. Germline CDR1 reads SGDLS; CDR2 reads YYNGEE. The CDR3 sequence is 16 residues long. V gave up 3 bases and J gave up 3 bases; unmatched junction bases: 10. In nucleotides, the CDR3 is TGTGCCAGCAGCGCAGAAGACAGGGGAGGAGACTATGGCTACACCTTC. Translation gives CASSAEDRGGDYGYTF.

The V call is TRBV20-1, the J call TRBJ2-1, with 9 positions matching TRBD2. Per the germline V gene, CDR1 is DFQATT and CDR2 is SNEGSKA (reference sequence). J gave up 7 bases and V 3 bases, and 7 bases lay outside the gene matches. The CDR3 is 14 residues long. The CDR3 bases are TGCAGTGCTAGTTGGCGGGGGGGCCAAAATGAGCAGTTCTTC. It is translated as CSASWRGGQNEQFF.

The genes are TRBV5-4 and TRBJ2-1; 7 bases fit TRBD2. This CDR3 is 17 amino acids long. CDR1 SGHNT and CDR2 YYREEE come from the germline V gene (reference sequence). V lost 0 bases and J lost 8; bases outside the gene matches: 14. DNA for the CDR3: TGTGCCAGCAGCTTGGGAAATGGCGGCGGGAGTGTGGATGAGCAGTTCTTC. This codes for CASSLGNGGGSVDEQFF. Looking up the rest from reference TRBV5-4 and TRBJ2-1 gives the full variable domain: ETGVTQSPTHLIKTRGQQVTLRCSSQSGHNTVSWYQQALGQGPQFIFQYYREEENGRGNFPPRFSGLQFPNYSSELNVNALELDDSALYLCASSLGNGGGSVDEQFFGPGTRLTVL.

The chain carries TRBV12-3 or TRBV12-4 and TRBJ1-2; no clear D gene. Trimming pared 6 bases from V and 2 bases from J, leaving 7 bases between. The CDR3 consists of 12 residues. The CDR3 sequence: CASSMGNYGYTF. CDR3 nucleotide sequence: TGTGCCAGCAGCATGGGGAACTATGGCTACACCTTC.

This chain links TRBV7-2 with TRBJ1-2; 7 bases match TRBD1. Germline V gene lookup returns CDR1 SGHTA and CDR2 FQGNSA. The CDR3 has 13 residues. Losses at the gene ends were 4 bases for V and 5 bases for J; bases not matched to a gene: 4. CDR3 loop: CASSSSQGYGYTF. The CDR3 bases are TGTGCCAGCAGCTCCTCACAGGGGTATGGCTACACCTTC.

The chain couples TRBV20-1 to TRBJ2-7; TRBD1 matches 9 bases. Germline lookup yields CDR1 DFQATT and CDR2 SNEGSKA (reference sequence). Germline trimming cut 3 bases from V and 2 bases from J; bases unmatched to any gene: 5. This CDR3 region has 14 residues. In nucleotides, the CDR3 is TGCAGTGCTAGTTCCCGGACAGGGGCCTACGAGCAGTACGTC. Its translation: CSASSRTGAYEQYV.

This rearrangement joins TRBV20-1 to TRBJ2-3, with 8 positions matching TRBD2. The length of the CDR3 is 15 residues. Losses at the gene ends were 0 bases for V and 4 bases for J; bases not matched to a gene: 6. Germline-derived CDR1 and CDR2 are DFQATT and SNEGSKA (reference sequence). CDR3 in DNA: TGCAGTGCTAGAGATTTAGCGGGGAAAGCAGATACGCAGTATTTT. Protein product: CSARDLAGKADTQYF.

This clonotype was recorded a few times. The chain links TRBV5-6 to TRBJ2-7; weak D call: TRBD2 (5 bases). Looked up from germline, CDR1 is SGHDT and CDR2 is YYEEEE. This CDR3 comprises 13 residues. V lost 0 bases, J lost 6 bases, and 10 bases lay in between. CDR3 DNA: TGTGCCAGCAGCTTGGCCCTAGGAGGCGAGCAGTACGTC. Its translation is CASSLALGGEQYV.

The J gene is TRBJ2-3, the V gene TRBV11-2, with 10 bases aligning to TRBD2. Germline CDR1 SGHAT, CDR2 FQNNGV. J was trimmed by 6 bases and V by 5 bases; bases with no gene match: 8. The CDR3 consists of 15 residues. CDR3 in DNA: TGTGCCAGCAGCCGAGCGGGGGGGGACGGCGATACGCAGTATTTT. This translates into CASSRAGGDGDTQYF. The variable domain in full, completed from reference TRBV11-2 and TRBJ2-3, reads EAGVAQSPRYKIIEKRQSVAFWCNPISGHATLYWYQQILGQGPKLLIQFQNNGVVDDSQLPKDRFSAERLKGVDSTLKIQPAKLEDSAVYLCASSRAGGDGDTQYFGPGTRLTVL.

V is TRBV6-6 and J is TRBJ2-1; D is unresolved. CDR1 is MNHNY, CDR2 SVGAGI, per germline (reference sequence). V dropped 6 bases and J dropped 10 bases, with 10 bases sitting between them. The CDR3 totals 11 residues. The CDR3 spells CASSRSEEQFF. The CDR3 DNA follows: TGTGCCAGCAGCCGGTCTGAGGAGCAGTTCTTC.

A few counts support this clonotype. V is TRBV4-1 and J is TRBJ1-1, with 7 bases that match TRBD1. V lost 8 bases to trimming and J lost 4 bases; unmatched junction nucleotides: 10. From germline, CDR1 is MGHRA and CDR2 YSYEKL. This CDR3 comprises 14 residues. CDR3 DNA: TGCGCCAGCGCCGACAGGGCCAGGAGCACTGAAGCTTTCTTT. This translates into CASADRARSTEAFF.

The sample holds a few counts of this clonotype. This chain links TRBV18 with TRBJ1-5; unclear D gene. The CDR3 runs 13 residues. Trimming removed 3 bases from V and 3 bases from J, with 6 bases in between. Germline-derived CDR1 and CDR2 are KGHSH and LQKENI. This CDR3 is CASSPQANQPQHF. CDR3 coding DNA: TGTGCCAGCTCACCCCAGGCCAATCAGCCCCAGCATTTT.

This clonotype was recorded at least ten times. The gene calls are TRBV6-1 and TRBJ2-1; 10 nucleotides line up with TRBD1. Germline V gene sequence: CDR1 MNHNS, CDR2 SASEGT. The CDR3 is 15 residues long. V lost 6 bases and J lost 5; bases outside the gene matches: 7. In nucleotides, the CDR3 is TGTGCCAGCAGGGCGGGACAGGGGATCCACAATGAGCAGTTCTTC. Its protein is CASRAGQGIHNEQFF.

V usage is TRBV30 and J usage is TRBJ1-2; D perhaps matches TRBD1 (5 bases). Trimming shortened V by 2 bases and J by 4 bases, and 14 bases separated the two germline ends. CDR3 length equals 14 residues. Germline values: CDR1 GTSNPN, CDR2 SVGIG (reference sequence). CDR3 coding DNA: TGTGCCTGGAGTAGGCAGGGAGGAACCTATGGCTACACCTTC. Its translation: CAWSRQGGTYGYTF.

This clonotype came up many times. The chain is built from TRBV6-6 and TRBJ2-3, with a weak D call TRBD1 (5 bases). Trimming cost V 7 bases and J 1 base, with 15 bases left between them. The CDR3 length is 15 residues. Germline loops: CDR1 MNHNY, CDR2 SVGAGI (reference sequence). The DNA for the CDR3 is TGTGCCAGCAACACACAGGCTCTTGGCACAGATACGCAGTATTTT. This encodes CASNTQALGTDTQYF.

The sample holds many counts of this clonotype. The rearrangement joins TRBV5-1 to TRBJ1-1, with TRBD1 matching 10 bases. The CDR3 runs to 16 residues. J was trimmed by 1 base and V by 4 bases; bases with no gene match: 7. CDR1 and CDR2 (germline): SGHRS, YFSETQ. CDR3 DNA sequence: TGCGCCAGCAGCCTGGGACAGGGGCTTGCGAACACTGAAGCTTTCTTT. Protein: CASSLGQGLANTEAFF.

This clonotype was found a few times. The J gene is TRBJ2-1, the V gene TRBV6-1, with 8 bases matching TRBD2. Trimming took 6 bases from V and 8 from J; bases not matched to a gene: 6. Germline V lookup: CDR1 MNHNS, CDR2 SASEGT. The CDR3 consists of 13 residues. CDR3 sequence: CASRVAGIYEQFF. As DNA, the CDR3 is TGTGCCAGCAGGGTAGCGGGGATCTATGAGCAGTTCTTC.